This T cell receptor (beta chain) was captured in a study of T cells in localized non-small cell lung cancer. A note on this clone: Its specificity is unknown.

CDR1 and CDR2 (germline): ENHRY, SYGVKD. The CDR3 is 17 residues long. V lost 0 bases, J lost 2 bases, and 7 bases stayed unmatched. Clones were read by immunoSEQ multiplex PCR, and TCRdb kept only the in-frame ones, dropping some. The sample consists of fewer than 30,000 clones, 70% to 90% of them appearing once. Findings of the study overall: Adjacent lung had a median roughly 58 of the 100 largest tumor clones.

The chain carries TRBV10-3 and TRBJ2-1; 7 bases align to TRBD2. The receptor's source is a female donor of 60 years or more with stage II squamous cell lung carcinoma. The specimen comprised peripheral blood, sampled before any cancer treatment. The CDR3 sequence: CAISESASGTTYNEQFF. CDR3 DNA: TGTGCCATCAGTGAGTCGGCTAGCGGAACTACCTACAATGAGCAGTTCTTC.